These 7 T cell receptor beta chains share one sample of origin, sequenced in a study of long-term antiretroviral therapy in people with HIV. At the survey level, the v3.0 immunoSEQ assay was run. Produced via immunoSEQ multiplex PCR; TCRdb's table is partial and in-frame only. This table holds around 16,000 clones, roughly 80% found once. Source: unsorted PBMCs, taken about 1.2 years before starting antiretroviral therapy. Every receptor here comes from a young man with HIV.

The chain combines TRBV7-8 with TRBJ2-7; a weak D match, TRBD1 (6 bases). V lost 5 bases to trimming and J lost 5 bases, with 13 bases between them. The CDR3 covers 13 residues. The V gene's germline CDR1 is SGHVS and CDR2 FQNEAQ. CDR3: CASSVDRFNEQYF. CDR3 DNA sequence: TGTGCCAGCAGCGTAGACAGGTTCAACGAGCAGTACTTC.

As DNA, the CDR3 is TGTGCCAGCAGCTTAGAAGAGAACTCCTATAATTCACCCCTCCACTTT. As protein: CASSLEENSYNSPLHF. V and J are TRBV11-2 and TRBJ1-6, with no clear D. This CDR3 region has 16 residues. Between the trimmed V and J ends, which lost 0 bases and 0 bases, there was a span of 6 bases. Per germline, CDR1 SGHAT and CDR2 FQNNGV.

The chain carries TRBV9 and TRBJ2-3; the match to TRBD2 covers 13 bases. V shed 0 bases, J shed 4 bases, and the junction held 2 bases outside the gene matches. The CDR3 length is 16 residues. The germline V gene has CDR1 SGDLS and CDR2 YYNGEE. For the CDR3, the DNA is TGTGCCAGCAGCGTAGGGACTAGCGGGGGAGCAGATACGCAGTATTTT. This sequence encodes CASSVGTSGGADTQYF.

This rearrangement joins TRBV5-1 to TRBJ1-2; D unclear. The CDR3 loop spans 13 amino acids. Germline loops: CDR1 SGHRS, CDR2 YFSETQ. Deletions cut 6 bases from V and 7 bases from J, with 16 bases between. CDR3 in amino acids: CASTSPGALGYTF. The CDR3 nucleotides are TGCGCCAGCACCTCCCCTGGTGCGCTTGGCTACACCTTC.

The gene calls are TRBV27 and TRBJ2-2; 7 bases agree with TRBD2. Germline V CDR1 and CDR2: MNHEY, SMNVEV (reference sequence). The ends lost 2 bases at V and 3 bases at J; junction bases unmatched: 3. The CDR3 contains 15 residues. CDR3: CASSLGGSYTGELFF. The CDR3 region has the DNA TGTGCCAGCAGTTTAGGCGGGAGTTACACCGGGGAGCTGTTTTTT.

The J gene is TRBJ1-5, the V gene TRBV5-8, with a possible D match to TRBD1 (5 bases). CDR1 and CDR2 from the germline V gene are SGHTS and YDEGEE. Trimming removed 0 bases at V and 2 bases at J, with 9 bases between. The CDR3 runs to 15 residues. The chain's CDR3 is CASSLGQGGNQPQHF. The CDR3 DNA reads TGTGCCAGCAGCTTGGGTCAGGGTGGCAATCAGCCCCAGCATTTT.

V and J are TRBV9 and TRBJ1-1; D unclear. The V gene lost 0 bases and the J gene lost 1 base, with 7 bases spanning the gap. The CDR3 sequence is 14 residues long. In germline, CDR1 is SGDLS, CDR2 YYNGEE. The CDR3 bases are TGTGCCAGCAGCGTAGAGGTACAGAACACTGAAGCTTTCTTT. Its translation is CASSVEVQNTEAFF.